Presented here are 21 T cell receptor beta chains from one specimen sequenced in a study of T cells in localized non-small cell lung cancer. Sequenced by immunoSEQ multiplex PCR; TCRdb stores in-frame clones only, minus some. The sample contains a few thousand clones, roughly 30% of which appear only once. The sample in question was lung tumor tissue, obtained before any cancer treatment. The receptors stem from a female donor aged 60 or older with stage II lung adenocarcinoma.

This chain links TRBV11-3 with TRBJ2-5; possibly TRBD1 for D (5 bases). Germline CDR1 and CDR2: SGHNT and YENEEA. This CDR3 comprises 14 residues. V was pared by 4 bases and J by 1 base, with 10 bases between. CDR3 residues: CASSSRVGQETQYF. The CDR3, as DNA: TGTGCCAGCAGCTCCAGGGTGGGCCAAGAGACCCAGTACTTC.

J is TRBJ1-5 and V is TRBV4-1; 8 nucleotides line up with TRBD1. CDR1 and CDR2 (germline): MGHRA, YSYEKL. Germline trimming cut 1 base from V and 6 bases from J; bases unmatched to any gene: 2. There are 14 residues in the CDR3. The CDR3, as DNA: TGCGCCAGCAGCCAAGGGCAGGGGGCTCAGCCCCAGCATTTT. Translated, it gives CASSQGQGAQPQHF.

This clone appeared once. This chain links TRBV18 with TRBJ1-3; the D gene is possibly TRBD1 (5 bases). Germline values: CDR1 KGHSH, CDR2 LQKENI. Deletions cut 3 bases from V and 1 base from J, with 10 bases between. The CDR3 runs 15 residues. The CDR3 loop is CASSPPGGSGNTIYF. CDR3 bases: TGTGCCAGCTCACCTCCTGGGGGATCTGGAAACACCATATATTTT.

The chain recombines TRBV6-8 with TRBJ2-2, with a possible D match to TRBD1 (6 bases). The germline V gene has CDR1 MNHGY and CDR2 SAAAGT. V lost 5 bases and J lost 5, with 9 bases in between. This CDR3 is 13 amino acids long. The CDR3 coding sequence is TGTGCCAGCAGTACTCAGGGGACCGGGGAGCTGTTTTTT. Residues: CASSTQGTGELFF.

The chain employs TRBV2 and TRBJ2-5, with D tentatively TRBD2 (5 bases). The CDR3 has 13 residues. Germline assignment: CDR1 SNHLY and CDR2 FYNNEI. Trimming stripped 8 bases from V and 3 bases from J, with 13 bases between. CDR3 DNA: TGTGCCAGCGTTTTGGACTGGGAAGAGACCCAGTACTTC. Translated, it gives CASVLDWEETQYF.

The V call is TRBV18, the J call TRBJ1-3; D remains ambiguous. The V end lost 1 base, the J end lost 0 bases, and 7 bases lay between the germline ends. The CDR3 has 15 amino acids. From germline, CDR1 is KGHSH and CDR2 LQKENI. In DNA, the CDR3 is TGTGCCAGCTCACCACAGGGCGACTCTGGAAACACCATATATTTT. Translating gives CASSPQGDSGNTIYF.

This clone was seen a handful of times. The CDR3 DNA reads as TGTGCCAGCAGTTATCGGGGGGACGAACCCCAGCATTTT. It codes for CASSYRGDEPQHF. V gene TRBV6-8 combines with J gene TRBJ1-5, with D possibly TRBD1 on 5 matching bases. The CDR3 runs 13 residues. V lost 3 bases, J lost 10 bases, and 13 bases lay in between. Germline CDR1 is MNHGY and CDR2 is SAAAGT.

The chain couples TRBV18 to TRBJ2-5, with D hard to call. V gave up 3 bases and J gave up 5 bases, with 10 bases separating them. The CDR3 runs 13 residues. Germline lookup yields CDR1 KGHSH and CDR2 LQKENI. The chain's CDR3 is CASSPSHGETQYF. For the CDR3, the DNA is TGTGCCAGCTCACCGTCCCATGGCGAGACCCAGTACTTC.

This sequence joins TRBV2 and TRBJ1-6; D gene uncertain. The V end lost 10 bases, the J end lost 11 bases, and 15 bases lay between the germline ends. From germline, CDR1 is SNHLY and CDR2 FYNNEI. The CDR3 length is 12 residues. This CDR3 is CATRGTGTPLHF. In nucleotides, the CDR3 is TGTGCCACCCGGGGAACCGGTACACCCCTCCACTTT.

This clone was detected only a few times. The chain recombines TRBV2 with TRBJ2-5; 8 bases map to TRBD2. V lost 2 bases and J lost 0; bases outside the gene matches: 8. Germline V lookup: CDR1 SNHLY, CDR2 FYNNEI. The length of the CDR3 is 17 residues. The CDR3 region has the DNA TGTGCCAGCAGTGAAAAGGGACTAGGATGGGACCAAGAGACCCAGTACTTC. As protein: CASSEKGLGWDQETQYF. Variable domain in full (rest from reference TRBV2 and TRBJ2-5): EPEVTQTPSHQVTQMGQEVILRCVPISNHLYFYWYRQILGQKVEFLVSFYNNEISEKSEIFDDQFSVERPDGSNFTLKIRSTKLEDSAMYFCASSEKGLGWDQETQYFGPGTRLLVL.

V and J are TRBV14 and TRBJ2-7; D assignment may be TRBD1 or TRBD2 (5 bases each). The CDR3 covers 14 residues. V lost 4 bases, J lost 0 bases, and 10 bases lay in between. CDR1 and CDR2 (germline): SGHDN, FVKESK. The CDR3 spells CASSLSGTSYEQYF. The CDR3 bases are TGTGCCAGCAGCCTGTCCGGGACCTCCTACGAGCAGTACTTC.

This clone is termed large. V and J are TRBV28 and TRBJ1-2, with 10 positions matching TRBD1. Trimming cost V 6 bases and J 9 bases; bases outside gene matches: 4. The CDR3 has 12 amino acids. Looked up from germline, CDR1 is MDHEN and CDR2 is SYDVKM. The CDR3 DNA sequence: TGTGCCAGCAGGGGACAGGGGTGGAGCTACACCTTC. Protein sequence: CASRGQGWSYTF.

The chain is built from TRBV9 and TRBJ1-3, with D maybe TRBD1 (5 bases). Trimming stripped 4 bases from V and 0 bases from J, with 17 bases between. Per the germline V gene, CDR1 is SGDLS and CDR2 is YYNGEE. The CDR3 contains 17 residues. CDR3 amino acids: CASSINPGADSGNTIYF. CDR3 nucleotides: TGTGCCAGCAGCATTAACCCCGGGGCCGACTCTGGAAACACCATATATTTT.

The chain recombines TRBV1 with TRBJ2-6; the tabulated D call, TRBD1, remains unverified against the DNA. TRBV1 is classified as a pseudogene. The CDR3 sequence is 18 residues long. CDR3 coding DNA: TGCGCCAGCAGCCAACCCCGGGACAGAGTTTCTGGGGCCAACGTCCTGACTTTC. Translation: CASSQPRDRVSGANVLTF.

This rearrangement joins TRBV6-8 to TRBJ1-1; no clear D. CDR1 MNHGY and CDR2 SAAAGT come from the germline V gene. The CDR3 has 14 residues. Trimming cost V 5 bases and J 3 bases, with 13 bases left between them. This CDR3 reads CASSVIPAHTEAFF. The CDR3 DNA sequence: TGTGCCAGCAGTGTAATCCCGGCACACACTGAAGCTTTCTTT.

The V gene is TRBV29-1, the J gene TRBJ2-3; 7 bases match TRBD1. Trimming cost V 2 bases and J 5 bases; bases outside gene matches: 10. The CDR3 is made up of 15 amino acids. Germline CDR1 reads SQVTM; CDR2 reads ANQGSEA. CDR3 in amino acids: CSVEPTGLGGDTQYF. For the CDR3, the DNA is TGCAGCGTTGAACCGACAGGGCTAGGGGGAGATACGCAGTATTTT.

The chain recombines TRBV9 with TRBJ2-3; 12 bases agree with TRBD2. The CDR3 runs 16 residues. Germline V gene lookup returns CDR1 SGDLS and CDR2 YYNGEE. V lost 3 bases and J lost 5; bases outside the gene matches: 7. Written as DNA, the CDR3 is TGTGCCAGCAGCGCCCTAGCGGGAGGGCCAGGAGATACGCAGTATTTT. Amino acid sequence: CASSALAGGPGDTQYF.

The CDR3 reads CASSYSSLAPQAFF. DNA for the CDR3: TGTGCCAGCAGTTACTCGAGTTTAGCTCCTCAAGCTTTCTTT. V gene TRBV6-8 combines with J gene TRBJ1-1; D is ambiguous. The CDR3 contains 14 residues. Germline V gives CDR1 MNHGY, CDR2 SAAAGT. Deletions cut 0 bases from V and 9 bases from J, with 14 bases between.

This chain connects TRBV6-7 to TRBJ1-6; D remains ambiguous. TRBV6-7 is marked as an open reading frame, function uncertain. This CDR3 has 16 amino acids. Trimming pared 2 bases from V and 5 bases from J, leaving 13 bases between. CDR3 protein: CASSYDGPGNNSPLHF. DNA for the CDR3: TGTGCCAGCAGTTACGACGGGCCTGGCAATAATTCACCCCTCCACTTT.

The rearrangement uses TRBV10-3 and TRBJ2-7; no firm D call. The CDR3 is made up of 13 amino acids. Trimming shortened V by 0 bases and J by 3 bases, and 6 bases separated the two germline ends. Germline V lookup: CDR1 ENHRY, CDR2 SYGVKD. CDR3 protein: CAISESRGYEQYV. CDR3 in DNA: TGTGCCATCAGTGAGTCGCGCGGCTACGAGCAGTACGTC.

This clone showed up just a few times. The chain carries TRBV9 and TRBJ2-5; 8 bases line up with TRBD2. J gave up 2 bases and V 0 bases, and 9 bases lay outside the gene matches. Germline V lookup: CDR1 SGDLS, CDR2 YYNGEE. The CDR3 is 17 amino acids. The CDR3 protein is CASSVGGAGGLQETQYF. The DNA for the CDR3 is TGTGCCAGCAGCGTAGGTGGCGCGGGGGGCCTACAAGAGACCCAGTACTTC.